This record concerns one T cell receptor (beta chain) sequence. This sample was taken from a study of glioma-infiltrating T cells after dendritic cell vaccination. Produced via immunoSEQ multiplex PCR; TCRdb's table is partial and in-frame only. The data show tens of thousands of clones, 75% to 90% seen once. The germline V gene has CDR1 MDHEN and CDR2 SYDVKM. This CDR3 comprises 13 residues. Trimming took off 4 bases at V and 4 bases at J, with 9 bases between the two ends. The time point is: after dendritic cell vaccination, including at tumor progression/relapse. Fresh-frozen tumor tissue and more than two years of survival data were available for all. Isocitrate dehydrogenase mutation was absent in all glioblastoma patients. PBMC were collected before vaccination, two weeks after the third vaccination, and at progression.

The input for sequencing was blood, taken after dendritic cell vaccination. This clonotype originated in a human donor with glioblastoma. The chain links TRBV28 to TRBJ2-3; D possibly corresponds to TRBD2 (5 bases). The CDR3 DNA reads as TGTGCCAGCAGTTCCCCAGCGGCAGATACGCAGTATTTT. Translation gives CASSSPAADTQYF. Together with reference TRBV28 and TRBJ2-3, the CDR3 gives the full variable domain: DVKVTQSSRYLVKRTGEKVFLECVQDMDHENMFWYRQDPGLGLRLIYFSYDVKMKEKGDIPEGYSVSREKKERFSLILESASTNQTSMYLCASSSPAADTQYFGPGTRLTVL.